The present T cell receptor beta chain was sequenced within a study of T cells in Graves' hyperthyroidism and ophthalmopathy. General study findings and limits: Ophthalmopathy, which appeared later, was predicted by the model a median about 6.8 months before onset. Most clonotypes that expanded in the thyroid above 0.001 also showed up in blood.

Trimming took 6 bases from V and 7 from J; bases not matched to a gene: 9. Germline V gene sequence: CDR1 ENHRY, CDR2 SYGVKD. This CDR3 spans 14 amino acids. Regions amplified from RNA transcripts were the TCR beta CDR3 regions. The TCR CDR3 was amplified in a first-round RT-PCR using the HTBI primer set. In TCRdb, the multiplex PCR reads were re-called with MiXCR into one record per CDR3 protein. This table has a few hundred thousand distinct CDR3 sequences, about 14% appearing once. Each diagnosis drew on symptoms, thyroxine, TRAb, thyroid ultrasound and orbital computed tomography findings. The sample holds many counts of this clonotype. The target antigen is unknown.

The sequenced sample consisted of blood. The chain couples TRBV10-3 to TRBJ2-3; 8 bases align to TRBD2. The receptor was derived from a middle-aged woman with Graves' hyperthyroidism that later progressed to Graves' ophthalmopathy. DNA of the CDR3: TGTGCCATCAGGCCAGCGGGAGAAGGGAATACGCAGTATTTT. Translated: CAIRPAGEGNTQYF.